Detailed here is one TCR beta chain. This clone came up once. Its antigen is still unknown. The sample holds no much larger clone one base away, and base qualities are not on file. CDR1 MNHEY and CDR2 SVGAGI were looked up in the germline V gene. The CDR3 spans 13 residues, from the cysteine through the phenylalanine. CDR3 DNA only is kept here, 39 bases in frame from base 1. The trim is 3 bases for V and 0 bases for J, with a gap of 3 bases between the germline ends. This sample is drawn from a study of T cell responses to AZD1222 COVID-19 vaccine (dated by TCRdb to the early 2020s). Notes on the research overall: A total of 233 trial participants underwent TCR sequencing, of whom about 210 received two doses of AZD1222 and some 26 received two doses of the MenACWY control vaccine. Enrollment into the trials was organized by age into subgroups of 18-55, 56-69 and 70-plus years, and those subgroups contained approximately 150, 30 and 60 TCR-sequenced participants, respectively. On the study overall, not on this receptor specifically: In the small 56-69-year group, the increase in depth fell short of significance, most likely because of low power. After two AZD1222 doses, spike-specific TCR breadth and depth were significantly higher than at day 0 and than in MenACWY recipients. Because no day 14 peak-response samples were available, the repertoires could be characterized only after the peak T cell response. Most participants were white British and females outnumbered males, and the authors suggested that clonal diversity may have been underestimated. Conclusions about previously exposed vaccinees are limited because only a handful of AZD1222 recipients were SARS-CoV-2 seropositive at baseline. Reportedly, almost half of the unique spike-specific TCRs recognized epitopes lying outside the regions that are mutated in the B.1.351 and B.1.1.7 variants. The vaccine-associated CD4 TCRs covered the entire spike protein, and the dominant responses fell in regions 160-218 and 743-854.

The CDR3 regions of human TCRbeta chains were subjected to immunosequencing. The published analysis was carried out like this. TCRs in the repertoires were compared against a reference library of SARS-CoV-2-specific TCRs that had been generated with the MIRA antigen-specificity platform. Breadth was defined as the fraction of unique TCRs that were SARS-CoV-2-associated. Depth was defined as the fraction of total T cells that were SARS-CoV-2-associated. Using the MIRA data, every spike-specific TCR was mapped to the spike region that the TCR reacted to and assigned to either a CD4 or a CD8 class. Log10-transformed breadth and depth values were compared by one-way ANOVA with Sidak's multiple comparisons tests. What TCRdb holds here is the immuneACCESS table cut down to in-frame rearrangements. Part of the clones is not present; checked against another copy, under half of the missing clones reflect an unresolved V gene, and the others are unexplained. V, J and clone size are those of that table, while D and trimming were read from the DNA. The sample data list 80,000 to 100,000 clones, and over 85% of these were observed just once. About 2.8% of the sample is taken by the ten largest.

In the paper's terms, the time point label means: baseline before first vaccination. The intended sense of this specimen's treatment or condition label: meningococcal conjugate vaccine given as trial control. Samples from vaccinated people were obtained from the UK trials COV001 and COV002, which included a single-blind randomized controlled phase 2/3 trial of AZD1222 (ChAdOx1 nCoV-19) in healthy adults. Trial participant PBMC samples were collected at day 0 and day 28 after the second dose for TCRbeta chain sequencing. This TCR was sampled from an adult in good health. The chain was built from TRBV6-5 and TRBJ1-3; the D gene identity is not certain. Sequences were derived from peripheral blood, sampled on day 0 of MenACWY control vaccination. The DNA reads as follows: TGTGCCAGCAGTTATGGCTCTGGAAACACCATATATTTT. It specifies CASSYGSGNTIYF.